One T cell receptor beta chain is described in this entry. Which antigen it targets is not known. No base quality values were provided; no much bigger clone lies one nucleotide off. Only healthy Caucasian donors were included. Three pairs of female monozygotic twins, all aged roughly 18 to 30 years, made up the twin cohort. RNA for TCR libraries was isolated from peripheral blood mononuclear cells. Library method: 5' RACE. The sample was run on an Illumina HiSeq 2000. A universal primer binding site was introduced by template switching, and a unique molecular identifier was present in the final cDNA, enabling accurate counting of TCR cDNA molecules. First-strand cDNA for TCR alpha and beta chains was synthesized from specific primers in the conserved constant-segment region. To control for contamination, every cDNA library was double barcoded, receiving both a SMART-Mk sample barcode and Illumina barcodes. TruSeq adapter sequences along with Illumina sample barcodes were introduced in two successive PCR steps. The TCR alpha and beta cDNA libraries were sequenced on the Illumina HiSeq platform using custom primers. Under the source paper's analysis protocol: MiGEC processed the raw reads to extract unique molecular identifiers, while MiXCR was used to determine the CDR3 positions. For each individual, recombination models were inferred using an EM algorithm with the repgenHMM and IGoR tools. The tcR package in R was used for shared clonotype analysis, with sharing normalized by the product of cloneset sizes. To study raw recombination free of thymic and clonal selection effects, out-of-frame nonproductive sequences were analyzed. TCRdb reran the public reads through fastp at Q25 and MiXCR, keeping productive beta chains. Entries are consolidated by CDR3 protein sequence, retaining the most common genes and DNA. These V and J calls derive from TCRdb rather than the authors' analysis. The sample yields roughly 700,000 distinct CDR3 sequences; under 9% were counted once. The top ten hold approximately 0.89% of the sample.

The sample is drawn from a study of identical twins (TCRdb year 2016). Broadly, across the study: To test whether fetal clonotypes persist, the study used deep sequencing on TCR alpha and beta repertoires from monozygotic twins, unrelated adults of various ages, and cord blood. Replicate twin experiments were performed at different times using different library preparation protocols to rule out contamination.

CDR1 and CDR2 are read off the germline V gene as MNHEY and SVGAGI. The CDR3 contains 13 residues, cysteine and phenylalanine counted. Kept here is only the CDR3 DNA, which spans 39 bases and is read in frame from base 1. V and J are truncated by 0 bases and 8 bases respectively, leaving an intervening sequence of 10 bases. General conclusions and limits of the study: In beta out-of-frame sequences, excess twin sharing was weaker, because having fewer shared sequences lowered the signal-to-noise ratio. Because the same donors could not be followed over many years, conclusions were based on cross-sectional statistical analysis. Zero-insertion analyses could be partly confounded by invariant T cells such as MAIT and iNKT, though diverse VJ usage argued against such confounding for most clonotypes. Fewer insertions were carried by abundant cord blood beta clonotypes; a weaker similar trend was observed in young adult naive repertoires, while no such trend was observed in memory repertoires. Compared with coincidental sharing between unrelated individuals, out-of-frame TCR alpha sequences shared between twins had an excess of sequences with low generation probability. Out-of-frame TCR alpha sharing in monozygotic twins was systematically underestimated by recombination models, whereas sharing between unrelated individuals was in agreement with the recombination models.

This sample also appeared in a second study, on yellow fever vaccine responses in identical twins. The second source states: According to the authors, the vaccine-induced T cell response in identical twins seemed to be partly convergent and partly specific to each individual. Focusing on identical twins, the study followed the T cell clones that responded to the vaccine, and did so with precision.

This TCR derives from a woman aged 18-30 years in good health. Sequenced input: PBMCs. The chain joins TRBV6-5 to TRBJ1-2, and the D gene may be TRBD1, 6 bases matching. CDR3 protein: CASSYSTGTGYTF. Here is the DNA: TGTGCCAGCAGTTACTCGACGGGGACAGGCTACACCTTC.